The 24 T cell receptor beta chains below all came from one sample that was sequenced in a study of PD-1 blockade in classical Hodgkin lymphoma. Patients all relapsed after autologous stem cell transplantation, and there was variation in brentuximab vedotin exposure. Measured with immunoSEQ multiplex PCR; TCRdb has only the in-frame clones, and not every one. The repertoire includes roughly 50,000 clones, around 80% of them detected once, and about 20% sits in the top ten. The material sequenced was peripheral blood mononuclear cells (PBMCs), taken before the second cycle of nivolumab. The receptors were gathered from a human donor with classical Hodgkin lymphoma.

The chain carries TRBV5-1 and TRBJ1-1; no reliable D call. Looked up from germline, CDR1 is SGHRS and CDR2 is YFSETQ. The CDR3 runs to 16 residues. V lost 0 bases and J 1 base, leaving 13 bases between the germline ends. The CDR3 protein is CASSLVSRSSNTEAFF. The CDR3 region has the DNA TGCGCCAGCAGCTTGGTATCGCGTAGCTCGAACACTGAAGCTTTCTTT. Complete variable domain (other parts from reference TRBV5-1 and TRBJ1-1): KAGVTQTPRYLIKTRGQQVTLSCSPISGHRSVSWYQQTPGQGLQFLFEYFSETQRNKGNFPGRFSGRQFSNSRSEMNVSTLELGDSALYLCASSLVSRSSNTEAFFGQGTRLTVV.

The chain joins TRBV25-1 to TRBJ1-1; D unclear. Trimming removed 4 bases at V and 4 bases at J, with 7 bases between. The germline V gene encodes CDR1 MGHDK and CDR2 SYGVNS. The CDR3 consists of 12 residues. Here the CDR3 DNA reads TGTGCCAGCAGTGGGTACGGCACTGAAGCTTTCTTT. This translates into CASSGYGTEAFF.

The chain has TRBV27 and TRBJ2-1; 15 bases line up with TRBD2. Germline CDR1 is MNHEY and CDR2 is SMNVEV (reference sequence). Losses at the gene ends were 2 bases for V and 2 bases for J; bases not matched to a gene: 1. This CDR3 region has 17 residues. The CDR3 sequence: CASSLGLAGGTYNEQFF. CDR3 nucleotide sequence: TGTGCCAGCAGTTTAGGACTAGCGGGGGGGACCTACAATGAGCAGTTCTTC.

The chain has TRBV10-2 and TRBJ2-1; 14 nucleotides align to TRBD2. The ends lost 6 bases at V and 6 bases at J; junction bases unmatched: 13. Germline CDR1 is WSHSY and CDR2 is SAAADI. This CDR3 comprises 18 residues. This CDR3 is CASSPGLAGVLGGNEQFF. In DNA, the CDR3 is TGCGCCAGCAGCCCGGGACTAGCGGGAGTTCTGGGTGGCAATGAGCAGTTCTTC.

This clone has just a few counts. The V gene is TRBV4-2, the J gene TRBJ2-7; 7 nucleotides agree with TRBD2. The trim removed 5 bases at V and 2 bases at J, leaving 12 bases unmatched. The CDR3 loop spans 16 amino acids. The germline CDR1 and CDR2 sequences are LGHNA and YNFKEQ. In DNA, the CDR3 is TGTGCCAGCAGCGGGGGAGGGTTAGCGGAGACCTACGAGCAGTACTTC. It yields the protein CASSGGGLAETYEQYF.

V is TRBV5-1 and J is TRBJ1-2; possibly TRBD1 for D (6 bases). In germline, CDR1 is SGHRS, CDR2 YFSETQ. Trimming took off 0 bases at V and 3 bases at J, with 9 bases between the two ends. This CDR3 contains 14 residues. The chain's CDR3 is CASSLVQGHYGYTF. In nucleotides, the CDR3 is TGCGCCAGCAGCTTGGTACAGGGTCACTATGGCTACACCTTC.

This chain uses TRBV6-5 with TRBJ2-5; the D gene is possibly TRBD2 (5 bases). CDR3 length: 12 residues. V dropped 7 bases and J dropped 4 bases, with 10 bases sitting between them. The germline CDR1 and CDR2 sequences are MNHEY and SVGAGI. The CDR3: CASTSAGETQYF. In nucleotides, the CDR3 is TGTGCCAGCACCTCGGCGGGAGAGACCCAGTACTTC.

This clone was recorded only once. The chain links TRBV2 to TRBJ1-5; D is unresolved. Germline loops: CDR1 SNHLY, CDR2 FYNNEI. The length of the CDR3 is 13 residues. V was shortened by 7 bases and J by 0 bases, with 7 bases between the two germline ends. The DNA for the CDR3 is TGTGCCAGCACGGGAGATAGCAATCAGCCCCAGCATTTT. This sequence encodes CASTGDSNQPQHF.

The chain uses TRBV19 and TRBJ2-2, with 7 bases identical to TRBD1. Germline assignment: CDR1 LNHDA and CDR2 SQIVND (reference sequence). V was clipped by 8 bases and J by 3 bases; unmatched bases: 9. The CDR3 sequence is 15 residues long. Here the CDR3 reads CASLLRTGYTGELFF. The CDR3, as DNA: TGTGCCAGTCTACTCCGGACAGGCTACACCGGGGAGCTGTTTTTT.

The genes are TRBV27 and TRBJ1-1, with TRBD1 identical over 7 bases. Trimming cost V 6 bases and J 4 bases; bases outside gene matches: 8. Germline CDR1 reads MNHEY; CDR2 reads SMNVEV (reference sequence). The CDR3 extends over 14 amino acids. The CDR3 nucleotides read TGTGCCAGCAGGCCCGACAGGGATCTCACTGAAGCTTTCTTT. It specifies CASRPDRDLTEAFF.

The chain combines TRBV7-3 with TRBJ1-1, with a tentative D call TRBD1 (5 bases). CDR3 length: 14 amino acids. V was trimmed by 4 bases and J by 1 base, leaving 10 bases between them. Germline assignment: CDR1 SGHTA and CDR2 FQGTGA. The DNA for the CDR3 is TGTGCCAGCAGCTCCGGGGCAGGGAACACTGAAGCTTTCTTT. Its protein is CASSSGAGNTEAFF.

The CDR3 bases are TGTGCCAGCAGCGTATGTTTAGCGAAATCCTACGAGCAGTACTTC. Its protein is CASSVCLAKSYEQYF. The chain carries TRBV9 and TRBJ2-7; D may be TRBD2 (5 bases). The CDR3 totals 15 residues. Germline V gene data show CDR1 as SGDLS and CDR2 as YYNGEE. V was clipped by 1 base and J by 1 base, with 12 bases between them.

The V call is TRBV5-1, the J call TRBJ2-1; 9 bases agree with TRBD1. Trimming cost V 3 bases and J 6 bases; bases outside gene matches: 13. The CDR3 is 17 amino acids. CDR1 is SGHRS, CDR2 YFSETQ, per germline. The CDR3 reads CASSSQPTGQGSNEQFF. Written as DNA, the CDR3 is TGCGCCAGCAGCTCCCAACCCACCGGACAGGGGAGCAATGAGCAGTTCTTC.

The CDR3 sequence is CASSPRTGGMNTEAFF. DNA of the CDR3: TGTGCCAGCAGCCCGCGGACAGGGGGGATGAACACTGAAGCTTTCTTT. This chain links TRBV9 with TRBJ1-1; 10 nucleotides agree with TRBD1. Trimming removed 4 bases from V and 0 bases from J; junction bases left unmatched: 6. CDR3 size: 16 residues. Germline assignment: CDR1 SGDLS and CDR2 YYNGEE.

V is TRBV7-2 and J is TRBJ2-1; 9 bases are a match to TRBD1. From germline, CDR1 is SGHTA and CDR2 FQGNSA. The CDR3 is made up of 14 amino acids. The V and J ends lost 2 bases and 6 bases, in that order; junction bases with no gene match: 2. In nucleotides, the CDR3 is TGTGCCAGCAGCTTAATACAGGGGGCCAATGAGCAGTTCTTC. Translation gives CASSLIQGANEQFF.

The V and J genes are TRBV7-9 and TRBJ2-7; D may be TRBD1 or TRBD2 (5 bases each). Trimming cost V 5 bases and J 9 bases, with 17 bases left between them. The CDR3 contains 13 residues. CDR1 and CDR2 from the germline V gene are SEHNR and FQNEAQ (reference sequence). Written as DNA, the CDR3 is TGTGCCAGCAGCCCACTTGGGGGTCTGGGGCAGTACTTC. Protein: CASSPLGGLGQYF.

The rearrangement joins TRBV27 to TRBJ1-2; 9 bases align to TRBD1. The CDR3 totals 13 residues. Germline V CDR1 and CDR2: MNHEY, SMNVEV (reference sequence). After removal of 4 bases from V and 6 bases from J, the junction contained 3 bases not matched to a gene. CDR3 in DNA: TGTGCCAGCAGTTCGACAGGGGGGGATGGCTACACCTTC. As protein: CASSSTGGDGYTF.

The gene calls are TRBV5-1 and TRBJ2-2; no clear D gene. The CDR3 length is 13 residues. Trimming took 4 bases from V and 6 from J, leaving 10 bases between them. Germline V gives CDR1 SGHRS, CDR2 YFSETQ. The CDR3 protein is CASSPQRPGELFF. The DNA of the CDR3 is TGCGCCAGCAGCCCCCAGCGTCCCGGGGAGCTGTTTTTT. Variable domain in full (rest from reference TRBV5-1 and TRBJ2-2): KAGVTQTPRYLIKTRGQQVTLSCSPISGHRSVSWYQQTPGQGLQFLFEYFSETQRNKGNFPGRFSGRQFSNSRSEMNVSTLELGDSALYLCASSPQRPGELFFGEGSRLTVL.

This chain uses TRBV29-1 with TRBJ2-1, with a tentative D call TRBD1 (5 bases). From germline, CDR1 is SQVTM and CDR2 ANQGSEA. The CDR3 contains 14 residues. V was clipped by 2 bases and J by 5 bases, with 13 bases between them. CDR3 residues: CSVERGGVDNEQFF. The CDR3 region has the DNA TGCAGCGTTGAAAGGGGTGGGGTGGACAATGAGCAGTTCTTC.

In DNA form, the CDR3 reads TGTGCCAGCAGCGAGAGGGCTAGCGGGAGAGTGAATGAGCAGTTCTTC. It specifies CASSERASGRVNEQFF. The rearrangement joins TRBV9 to TRBJ2-1, with TRBD2 matching 10 bases. CDR3 length equals 16 residues. Trimming cost V 3 bases and J 7 bases; bases outside gene matches: 10. Germline CDR1 SGDLS, CDR2 YYNGEE.

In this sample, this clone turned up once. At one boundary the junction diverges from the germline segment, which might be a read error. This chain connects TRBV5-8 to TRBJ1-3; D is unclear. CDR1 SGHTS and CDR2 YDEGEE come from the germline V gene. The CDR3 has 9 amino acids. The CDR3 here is CASSPSGFF. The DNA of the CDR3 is TGTGCCAGCAGCCCAAGTGGATTTTTT.

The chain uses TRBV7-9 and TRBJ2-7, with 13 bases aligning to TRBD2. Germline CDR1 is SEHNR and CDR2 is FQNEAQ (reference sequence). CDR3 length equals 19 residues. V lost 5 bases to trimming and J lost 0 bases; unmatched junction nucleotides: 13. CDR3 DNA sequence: TGTGCCAGCAGCATGACTAGCGGGGGGCCCTTGGGGAGCTCCTACGAGCAGTACTTC. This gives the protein CASSMTSGGPLGSSYEQYF.

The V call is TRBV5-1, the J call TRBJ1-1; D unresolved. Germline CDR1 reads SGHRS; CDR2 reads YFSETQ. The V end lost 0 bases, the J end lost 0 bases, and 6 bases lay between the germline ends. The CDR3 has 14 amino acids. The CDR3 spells CASSLAHMNTEAFF. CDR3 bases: TGCGCCAGCAGCTTGGCACACATGAACACTGAAGCTTTCTTT.

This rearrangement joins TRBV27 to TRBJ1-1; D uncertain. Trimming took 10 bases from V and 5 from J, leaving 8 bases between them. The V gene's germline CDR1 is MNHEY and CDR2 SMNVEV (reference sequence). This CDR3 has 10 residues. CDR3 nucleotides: TGTGCCACCCACTGGACTGAAGCTTTCTTT. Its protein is CATHWTEAFF.